The source of this TCR beta chain is a study of OX40 agonist ivuxolimab in advanced cancers. The assay was immunoSEQ multiplex PCR, and TCRdb's table has in-frame clones only and misses some. The sample includes about 12,000 clones, under 75% of them seen just once. The CDR3 totals 14 residues. CDR1 is SGHDT and CDR2 is YYEEEE in the germline V gene. V shed 5 bases, J shed 5 bases, and the junction held 7 bases outside the gene matches. V gene TRBV5-6 combines with J gene TRBJ2-3, with 8 bases aligning to TRBD2. This clonotype was sampled from an adult with an advanced solid tumor such as melanoma, head and neck, liver or kidney cancer. The sequencing here drew on CD4+ or CD8+ T cells sorted from blood, taken in a trial of the OX40 agonist ivuxolimab. In nucleotides, the CDR3 is TGTGCCAGCAGTAGTAGCGGGATTATAGATACGCAGTATTTT. Its translation is CASSSSGIIDTQYF.